The entry below describes one TCR beta chain. The V gene's germline CDR1 is SGDLS and CDR2 YYNGEE. The CDR3 is 17 amino acids. V was pared by 4 bases and J by 4 bases, with 10 bases of the junction left unmatched. TCRdb keeps only in-frame clones here, not all; method: immunoSEQ multiplex PCR. Altogether over 1.5 million clones are present, around 98% being singletons, with the ten largest covering around 0.47%. The data stem from a study of shared clonotypes between healthy human individuals. The TCR sequence derives from a young man in good health. This chain joins TRBV9 and TRBJ2-7, with TRBD2 matching 14 bases. The specimen sequenced was naive CD4+ T cells sorted from blood. Noted subset: CD45RA+ positively selected. The CDR3 region is CASSPRQRLAGGYEQYF. Here the CDR3 DNA reads TGTGCCAGCAGCCCTAGACAAAGACTAGCGGGAGGGTACGAGCAGTACTTC.